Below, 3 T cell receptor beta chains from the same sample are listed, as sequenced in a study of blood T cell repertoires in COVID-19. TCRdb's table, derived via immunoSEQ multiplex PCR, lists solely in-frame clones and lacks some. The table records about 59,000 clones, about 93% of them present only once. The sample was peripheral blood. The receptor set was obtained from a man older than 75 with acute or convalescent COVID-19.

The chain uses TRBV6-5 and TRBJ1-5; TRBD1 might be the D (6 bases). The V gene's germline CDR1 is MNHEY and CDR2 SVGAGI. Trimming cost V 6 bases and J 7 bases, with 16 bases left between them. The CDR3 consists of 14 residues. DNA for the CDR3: TGTGCCAGCAGACGAACGACAGGTGGCCAGCCCCAGCATTTT. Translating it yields CASRRTTGGQPQHF.

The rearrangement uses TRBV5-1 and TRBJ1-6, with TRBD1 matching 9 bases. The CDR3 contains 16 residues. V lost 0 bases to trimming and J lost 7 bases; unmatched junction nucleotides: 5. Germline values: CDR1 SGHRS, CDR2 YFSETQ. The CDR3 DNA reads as TGCGCCAGCAGCTTGGCTCTTGACAGGGGGAATTCACCCCTCCACTTT. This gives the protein CASSLALDRGNSPLHF.

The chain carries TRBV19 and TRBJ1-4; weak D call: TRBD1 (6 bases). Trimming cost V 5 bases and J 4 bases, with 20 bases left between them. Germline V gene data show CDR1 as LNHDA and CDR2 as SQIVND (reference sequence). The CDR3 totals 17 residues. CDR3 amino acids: CASSEWGPRTLNEKLFF. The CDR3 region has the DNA TGTGCCAGTAGTGAGTGGGGGCCGAGGACCCTTAATGAAAAACTGTTTTTT.